This T cell receptor beta chain was retrieved from a study of blood T cell repertoires in COVID-19. Turning to the study itself: Sites in the United States, Italy and Spain provided acute and convalescent COVID-19 samples. T cells, B-cell-depleted T cells, or PBMCs provided the cDNA or gDNA that served as material.

Germline CDR1 and CDR2: SNHLY and FYNNEI. The CDR3 sequence is 11 residues long. Deletions cut 5 bases from V and 2 bases from J, with 3 bases between. In the study's own analysis: Researchers report that nucleated cell counts were estimated from reference gene primer amplification. This table comes from immunoSEQ multiplex PCR, and its TCRdb copy is limited to in-frame clones, with some not included. V and J calls and clone size follow that table, whereas D and trimming were derived from the DNA. The sample carries some 41,000 clones, around 85% recorded once. Sequencing was performed on peripheral blood. This TCR was recovered from a man aged 35-49 years with active COVID-19. This sequence joins TRBV2 and TRBJ2-5; no clear D. Here the CDR3 DNA reads TGTGCCAGCAGTTTACAAGAGACCCAGTACTTC. It specifies CASSLQETQYF.